The entry that follows covers one TCR beta chain sequence. This sample stems from a study of blood T cell repertoires in COVID-19. Each participant's cohort was designated according to participant-reported clinical history. This CDR3 is 17 amino acids long. Deletions cut 4 bases from V and 1 base from J, with 17 bases between. Germline CDR1 and CDR2: SGHTA and FQGNSA. Assay used: immunoSEQ multiplex PCR; TCRdb lists only in-frame clones, some missing. The sample has around 230,000 clones; 75% to 85% are singletons. V and J are TRBV7-2 and TRBJ2-1; D is perhaps TRBD2 (5 bases). This clonotype originated in a man aged 35 to 55 who had recovered from COVID-19. Sequencing input: PBMCs or T cells enriched from blood (not recorded which). CDR3 sequence reads: CASSSPGLGGSYNEQFF. The CDR3 DNA reads TGTGCCAGCAGCTCTCCAGGCCTAGGCGGGTCCTACAATGAGCAGTTCTTC.